This T cell receptor beta chain was sequenced for a study of blood T cell repertoires in COVID-19. As for the study in general: There were acute and convalescent COVID-19 samples, and they came from the United States, Italy and Spain. Sample material is recorded as cDNA or gDNA derived from T cells, B-cell-depleted T cells, or PBMCs.

This clone has more than one count but fewer than ten. The CDR3 has 15 amino acids. Germline values: CDR1 KGHDR, CDR2 SFDVKD. V lost 1 base, J lost 6 bases, and 9 bases lay in between. In the authors' methods: The assay estimated nucleated cells by amplifying reference gene primers. Libraries were prepared by immunoSEQ multiplex PCR; TCRdb keeps only in-frame clonotypes and omits some of them. Clone size and V and J calls were adopted from that table, with D and trimming inferred from the DNA. The table records roughly 380,000 clones, around 84% of them present only once. This receptor was identified in a woman younger than 30 with acute or convalescent COVID-19. The chain couples TRBV24-1 to TRBJ1-6, with D possibly TRBD1 on 5 matching bases. Sequenced: peripheral blood. The CDR3 nucleotides are TGTGCCACCAGTGATTTCAGGGTTTCTAATTCACCCCTCCACTTT. Its protein is CATSDFRVSNSPLHF.